This TCR beta chain was sequenced in a study of response to subunit inactivated influenza vaccine. The study's findings and limits: Authors suggested each seasonal flu vaccination may recruit only limited numbers of new T cells.

One entry per CDR3 protein results from TCRdb running MiXCR on the RT-PCR reads. The sample includes 650,000 to 800,000 distinct CDR3 sequences, approximately 18% of them seen just once. The germline CDR1 and CDR2 sequences are LNHNV and YYDKDF (reference sequence). This CDR3 contains 14 residues. Trimming pared 3 bases from V and 7 bases from J, leaving 13 bases between. As to this clonotype: Its antigen remains unidentified.

The clonotype was recovered from a man aged 50 to 59 who received an inactivated influenza vaccine. This specimen was PBMCs from blood, taken 4 to 6 days after vaccination. The chain has TRBV15 and TRBJ1-5, with D possibly being TRBD1 (6 bases). CDR3 amino acids: CATSRTGRGQPQHF. CDR3 bases: TGTGCCACCAGCAGGACAGGTCGAGGCCAGCCCCAGCATTTT.